This record covers a single T cell receptor (beta chain). These data belong to a study of monozygotic twins with inflammatory bowel disease. TCRdb reanalyzed the 5' RACE reads and collapses them to one entry per CDR3 protein, without DNA. The specimen's table records 150,000 to 200,000 distinct CDR3 sequences. The CDR3 runs 13 residues. Sequenced sample: blood. The source of this sequence is a human donor with ulcerative colitis or Crohn's disease, or a healthy co-twin of an affected twin (not recorded which). The chain carries TRBV12-3 or TRBV12-4 and TRBJ2-5; as DNA is missing, the TRBD2 call by TCRdb cannot be tested. CDR3 sequence reads: CASTAGGRETQYF.